A selection of T cell receptor beta chains follows, all from one sample in a study of T cell responses to AZD1222 COVID-19 vaccine. Sequencing was performed with immunoSEQ multiplex PCR; in TCRdb, only in-frame clones are kept and a portion is missing. The sample gives approximately 140,000 clones, around 93% of which show up once; approximately 2% is in the top ten. The sequencing used peripheral blood, collected on day 0 of AZD1222 vaccination. Source of these receptors: an adult in good health. CDR3s leave out the opening cysteine and the closing phenylalanine or tryptophan.

TRBV7-9,TRBJ1-4,ASSLETGTGEGSNEKLF
TRBV2,TRBJ2-2,ARESGAKTGELF
TRBV12-3/TRBV12-4,TRBJ2-5,ASSFEETQY
TRBV5-4,TRBJ2-2,ASSLARLAGLGGELF
TRBV7-2,TRBJ1-6,ASSPDRVIAESPLH
TRBV7-2,TRBJ2-6,ASSLRSSGANVLT
TRBV7-2,TRBJ1-5,ASSLGSRPQH
TRBV6-5,TRBJ2-3,ASRNREVRTDTQY
TRBV7-3,TRBJ1-1,ASSPTGGAAF
TRBV21-1,TRBJ2-1,ASKGPLGEQF
TRBV2,TRBJ2-5,ASSRQGAWETQY
TRBV30,TRBJ2-1,AFRAGAVF
TRBV19,TRBJ1-5,ASSIDYFRNQPQH
TRBV19,TRBJ1-2,ASSMGRSFVGYT
TRBV14,TRBJ1-1,ASSPWGRTEAF
TRBV4-2,TRBJ1-4,ASSQQGSNEKLF
TRBV5-1,TRBJ2-3,ASSVGKHTDTQY
TRBV3-1/TRBV3-2,TRBJ1-2,ASSQGRHGYT
TRBV5-6,TRBJ2-3,ASSLGQGVNTDTQY
TRBV12-3/TRBV12-4,TRBJ1-1,ASRRVDTEAF
TRBV19,TRBJ1-5,ASSPLDRGGNQPQH
TRBV27,TRBJ2-3,ASSLLLRGQEY
TRBV6-5,TRBJ1-5,ASSPGQGVGQPQH
TRBV15,TRBJ1-4,ATSRGISEGHEKLF
TRBV7-9,TRBJ2-1,ASSPHLAGGSYNEQF
TRBV7-3,TRBJ1-1,ASSFGPNTEAF
TRBV18,TRBJ1-1,ASSPLDTRNTEAF
TRBV19,TRBJ1-5,ASSIGEDRGYRNQPQH
TRBV20-1,TRBJ2-7,SARKSYEQY
TRBV7-4,TRBJ2-5,ASSLWGLAGGETQY
TRBV5-6,TRBJ1-6,ASGTGGISPLH
TRBV7-8,TRBJ1-5,ASSGRGQGIRQPQH
TRBV14,TRBJ2-5,ASSLTPETQY
TRBV2,TRBJ1-3,ASSQIKRRNSGNTIY
TRBV19,TRBJ2-7,ASSHIGGGRHEQY
TRBV18,TRBJ1-2,ASSPATGAESGYT
TRBV10-1,TRBJ2-1,ASSEKGQGAFEQF
TRBV19,TRBJ2-7,ASSRDRLNEQY
TRBV19,TRBJ2-7,ASSIGSYEQY
TRBV7-2,TRBJ1-5,ASSSRQFNSNQPQH